This is a list of T cell receptor beta chains from one sample in a study of blood T cell repertoires in COVID-19. TCRdb's table, derived via immunoSEQ multiplex PCR, lists solely in-frame clones and lacks some. Among about 130,000 clones listed, approximately 81% were seen once. The sequenced sample was peripheral blood. These receptors all stem from a woman between 25 and 40 years old who had recovered from COVID-19. CDR3s include the opening cysteine and the closing phenylalanine or tryptophan. The D gene is left open where the match is weak. Expanded clones get a size class; other rows say once, few or many, or leave the size out.

NA | NA | 17 | TRBJ2-5 | TRBV7-3 | CASSSWGGEGGGETQYF | TGTGCCAGCAGCAGCTGGGGAGGTGAGGGGGGGGGAGAGACCCAGTACTTC
NA | TRBD2 | 15 | TRBJ2-2 | TRBV2 | CASSAGLANTGELFF | TGTGCCAGCAGCGCGGGACTAGCGAACACCGGGGAGCTGTTTTTT
NA | TRBD2 | 17 | TRBJ2-7 | TRBV5-4 | CASSFRLAGIITYEQYF | TGTGCCAGCAGCTTTAGACTAGCGGGGATTATAACCTACGAGCAGTACTTC
few | NA | 14 | TRBJ2-7 | TRBV6-5 | CASSQRQASYEQYF | TGTGCCAGCAGTCAGAGACAGGCCTCCTACGAGCAGTACTTC
many | TRBD2 | 16 | TRBJ2-3 | TRBV5-6 | CASSFWTSGSTDTQYF | TGTGCCAGCAGCTTTTGGACTAGCGGGAGCACAGATACGCAGTATTTT
NA | TRBD1 | 18 | TRBJ1-3 | TRBV5-1 | CASSLEGQGSQGGNTIYF | TGCGCCAGCAGCTTGGAAGGACAGGGCAGCCAGGGTGGAAACACCATATATTTT
NA | TRBD1 | 15 | TRBJ2-3 | TRBV5-1 | CASSRQGTVTDTQYF | TGCGCCAGCAGCCGACAGGGGACGGTCACAGATACGCAGTATTTT
NA | NA | 15 | TRBJ1-6 | TRBV9 | CASNRGSSYNSPLHF | TGTGCCAGCAATCGAGGGAGCTCCTATAATTCACCCCTCCACTTT
NA | TRBD1 | 19 | TRBJ1-5 | TRBV4-1 | CASSQDLIWGQGLGQPQHF | TGCGCCAGCAGCCAAGATCTTATTTGGGGACAGGGATTGGGTCAGCCCCAGCATTTT
NA | TRBD2 | 16 | TRBJ2-5 | TRBV11-1 | CASSLQRGAFLETQYF | TGTGCCAGCAGCCTACAGCGGGGGGCGTTCCTTGAGACCCAGTACTTC
few | TRBD1 | 16 | TRBJ1-6 | TRBV3-1/TRBV3-2 | CASSEERGTAYSPLHF | TGTGCCAGCAGCGAAGAAAGAGGGACAGCCTATTCACCCCTCCACTTT
NA | TRBD1 | 17 | TRBJ1-5 | TRBV5-5 | CASSLGGGWDSNQPQHF | TGTGCCAGCAGCTTAGGAGGGGGCTGGGATAGCAATCAGCCCCAGCATTTT
NA | NA | 12 | TRBJ2-7 | TRBV19 | CASSGSAYEQYF | TGTGCCAGTAGCGGGAGTGCCTACGAGCAGTACTTC
NA | TRBD2 | 15 | TRBJ2-3 | TRBV29-1 | CSVAASGKGTDTQYF | TGCAGCGTTGCGGCTAGCGGGAAGGGCACAGATACGCAGTATTTT
NA | TRBD1 | 15 | TRBJ2-2 | TRBV2 | CASSGTGGLDGELFF | TGTGCCAGCAGTGGGACAGGGGGCTTGGACGGGGAGCTGTTTTTT
NA | NA | 11 | TRBJ2-5 | TRBV11-2 | CASSHQETQYF | TGTGCCAGCAGCCATCAAGAGACCCAGTACTTC
NA | NA | 14 | TRBJ2-7 | TRBV6-1 | CASSEKGQSYEQYF | TGTGCCAGCAGTGAAAAAGGACAGTCCTACGAGCAGTACTTC
NA | NA | 16 | TRBJ1-4 | TRBV3-1/TRBV3-2 | CASSQDLGGSNEKLFF | TGTGCCAGCAGCCAAGATCTCGGGGGTAGTAATGAAAAACTGTTTTTT
NA | NA | 15 | TRBJ2-1 | TRBV3-1/TRBV3-2 | CASTKSGGSYNEQFF | TGTGCCAGCACCAAGTCGGGTGGCTCCTACAATGAGCAGTTCTTC
NA | NA | 12 | TRBJ1-5 | TRBV6-5 | CASRDWNQPQHF | TGTGCCAGCAGGGACTGGAATCAGCCCCAGCATTTT
NA | NA | 13 | TRBJ2-3 | TRBV29-1 | CSVESRTGDTQYF | TGCAGCGTTGAGAGCAGAACAGGGGATACGCAGTATTTT
NA | TRBD2 | 16 | TRBJ2-3 | TRBV6-2/TRBV6-3 | CASSRLAGGRTDTQYF | TGTGCCAGCAGTCGACTAGCGGGGGGGCGCACAGATACGCAGTATTTT
NA | NA | 13 | TRBJ2-2 | TRBV6-5 | CASSRGGPGELFF | TGTGCCAGCAGTCGAGGGGGTCCCGGGGAGCTGTTTTTT
few | TRBD1 | 16 | TRBJ2-2 | TRBV5-1 | CASSPGQGATTGELFF | TGCGCCAGCAGCCCTGGACAGGGGGCGACCACCGGGGAGCTGTTTTTT
NA | TRBD1 | 16 | TRBJ1-3 | TRBV19 | CASSEQGASTGNTIYF | TGTGCCAGTAGTGAACAGGGGGCTTCCACTGGAAACACCATATATTTT
NA | TRBD2 | 15 | TRBJ2-5 | TRBV6-5 | CASTGSGVRLKTQYF | TGTGCCAGCACTGGGAGCGGGGTTCGTTTGAAGACCCAGTACTTC
NA | TRBD2 | 16 | TRBJ2-2 | TRBV5-6 | CASSPGGGAGTGELFF | TGTGCCAGCAGCCCAGGCGGGGGGGCGGGCACCGGGGAGCTGTTTTTT
NA | NA | 19 | TRBJ2-1 | TRBV3-1/TRBV3-2 | CASSSSLGGAKITYNEQFF | TGTGCCAGCAGCTCCAGTCTTGGGGGGGCAAAGATAACCTACAATGAGCAGTTCTTC
NA | NA | 15 | TRBJ1-2 | TRBV4-1 | CASSQEGAAGDGYTF | TGCGCCAGCAGCCAAGAAGGCGCAGCGGGGGATGGCTACACCTTC
NA | TRBD2 | 14 | TRBJ2-7 | TRBV29-1 | CSVDGLAEPYEQYF | TGCAGCGTCGACGGACTAGCGGAACCCTACGAGCAGTACTTC
NA | NA | 16 | TRBJ1-2 | TRBV19 | CASSIHAGDRNYGYTF | TGTGCCAGTAGTATCCATGCAGGGGACCGTAACTATGGCTACACCTTC
NA | NA | 15 | TRBJ2-7 | TRBV7-2 | CASSPAEKGPYEQYF | TGTGCCAGCAGCCCCGCGGAAAAGGGGCCCTACGAGCAGTACTTC
once | TRBD1 | 11 | TRBJ2-4 | TRBV29-1 | CSVGDSNIQYF | TGCAGCGTTGGGGACAGTAACATTCAGTACTTC
NA | TRBD2 | 15 | TRBJ2-5 | TRBV5-1 | CASSPLAGAGETQYF | TGCGCCAGCAGCCCGTTAGCGGGAGCGGGGGAGACCCAGTACTTC
NA | NA | 12 | TRBJ2-3 | TRBV7-9 | CASSLRTDTQYF | TGTGCCAGCAGCTTACGTACAGATACGCAGTATTTT